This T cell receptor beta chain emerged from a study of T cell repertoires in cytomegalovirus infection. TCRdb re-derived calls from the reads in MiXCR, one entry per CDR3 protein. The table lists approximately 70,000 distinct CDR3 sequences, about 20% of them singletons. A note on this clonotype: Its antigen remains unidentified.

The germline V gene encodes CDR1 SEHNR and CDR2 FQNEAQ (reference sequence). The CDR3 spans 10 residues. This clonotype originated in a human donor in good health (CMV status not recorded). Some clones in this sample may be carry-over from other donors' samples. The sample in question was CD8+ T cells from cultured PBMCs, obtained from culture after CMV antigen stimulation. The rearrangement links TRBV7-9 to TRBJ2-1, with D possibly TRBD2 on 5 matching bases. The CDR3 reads CATGDNEQFF. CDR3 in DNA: TGTGCTACCGGGGACAATGAGCAGTTCTTC.